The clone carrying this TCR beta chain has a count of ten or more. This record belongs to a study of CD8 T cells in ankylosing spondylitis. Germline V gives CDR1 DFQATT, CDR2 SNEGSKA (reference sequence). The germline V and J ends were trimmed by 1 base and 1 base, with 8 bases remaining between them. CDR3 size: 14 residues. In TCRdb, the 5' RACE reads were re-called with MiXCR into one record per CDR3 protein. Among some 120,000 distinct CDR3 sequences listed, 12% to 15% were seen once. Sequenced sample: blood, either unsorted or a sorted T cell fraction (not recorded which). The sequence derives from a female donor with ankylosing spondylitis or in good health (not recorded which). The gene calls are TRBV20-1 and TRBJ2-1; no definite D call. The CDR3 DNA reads TGCAGTGCTAGAGCCGTACAATCCTACAATGAGCAGTTCTTC. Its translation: CSARAVQSYNEQFF.